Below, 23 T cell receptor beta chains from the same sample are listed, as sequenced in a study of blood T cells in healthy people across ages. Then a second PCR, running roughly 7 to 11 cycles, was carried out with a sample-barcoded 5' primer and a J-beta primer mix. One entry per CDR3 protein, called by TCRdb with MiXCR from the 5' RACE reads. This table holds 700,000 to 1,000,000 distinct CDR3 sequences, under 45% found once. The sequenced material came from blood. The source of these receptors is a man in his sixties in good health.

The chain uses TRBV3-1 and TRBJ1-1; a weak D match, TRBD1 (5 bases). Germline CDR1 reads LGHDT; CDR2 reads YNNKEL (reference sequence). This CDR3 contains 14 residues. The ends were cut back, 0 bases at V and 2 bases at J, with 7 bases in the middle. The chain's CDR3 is CASSQEQGNTEAFF. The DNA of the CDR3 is TGTGCCAGCAGCCAAGAGCAGGGAAACACTGAAGCTTTCTTT.

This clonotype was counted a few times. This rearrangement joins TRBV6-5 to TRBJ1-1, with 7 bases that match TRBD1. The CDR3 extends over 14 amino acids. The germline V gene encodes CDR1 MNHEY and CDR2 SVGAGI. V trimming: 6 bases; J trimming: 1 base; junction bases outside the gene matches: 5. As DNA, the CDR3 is TGTGCCAGCAGGGGACAGCCCTCGAACACTGAAGCTTTCTTT. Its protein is CASRGQPSNTEAFF.

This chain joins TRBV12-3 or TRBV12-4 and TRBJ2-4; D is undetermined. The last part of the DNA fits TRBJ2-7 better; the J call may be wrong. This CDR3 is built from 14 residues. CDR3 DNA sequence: TGTGCCAGCAGACAGACTTTTAGGTCCTACGAGCAGTACTTC. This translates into CASRQTFRSYEQYF.

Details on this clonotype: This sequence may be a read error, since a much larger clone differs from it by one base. CDR3 nucleotides: TGTGCCAACAGCTTAGGGGCAGAGAACCTCTACGAGCAGTACTTC. Protein product: CANSLGAENLYEQYF. The V call is TRBV7-2, the J call TRBJ2-5; maybe TRBD1 (5 bases). Gene TRBJ2-7 matches the end of the DNA better, so the J call may be wrong. This CDR3 has 15 residues. Germline values: CDR1 SGHTA, CDR2 FQGNSA.

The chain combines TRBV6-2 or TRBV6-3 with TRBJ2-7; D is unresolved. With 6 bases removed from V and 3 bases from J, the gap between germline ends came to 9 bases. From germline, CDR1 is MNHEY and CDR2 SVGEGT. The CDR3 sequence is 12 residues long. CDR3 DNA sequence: TGTGCCAGCAGCCCTGGATACTACGAGCAGTACTTC. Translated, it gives CASSPGYYEQYF.

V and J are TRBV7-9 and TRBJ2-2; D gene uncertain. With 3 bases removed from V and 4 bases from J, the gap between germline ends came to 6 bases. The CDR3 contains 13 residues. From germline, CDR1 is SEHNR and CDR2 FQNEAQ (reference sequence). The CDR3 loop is CASSFVLTGELFF. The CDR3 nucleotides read TGTGCCAGCAGCTTTGTCCTCACCGGGGAGCTGTTTTTT.

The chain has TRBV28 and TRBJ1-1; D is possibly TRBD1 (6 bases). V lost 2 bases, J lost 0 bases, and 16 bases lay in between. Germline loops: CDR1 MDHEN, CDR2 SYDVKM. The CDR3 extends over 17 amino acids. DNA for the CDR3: TGTGCCAGCAGTTTAGGGGGGGCAGCTTCTGTGAACACTGAAGCTTTCTTT. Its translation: CASSLGGAASVNTEAFF. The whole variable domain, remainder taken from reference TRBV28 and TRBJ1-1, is DVKVTQSSRYLVKRTGEKVFLECVQDMDHENMFWYRQDPGLGLRLIYFSYDVKMKEKGDIPEGYSVSREKKERFSLILESASTNQTSMYLCASSLGGAASVNTEAFFGQGTRLTVV.

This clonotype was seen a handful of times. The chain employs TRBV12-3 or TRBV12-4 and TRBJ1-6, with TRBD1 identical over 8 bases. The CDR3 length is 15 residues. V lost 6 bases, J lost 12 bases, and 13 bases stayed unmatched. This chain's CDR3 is CASSHGQGLGGPLHF. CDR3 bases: TGTGCCAGCAGCCACGGACAGGGCCTAGGGGGACCCCTCCACTTT.

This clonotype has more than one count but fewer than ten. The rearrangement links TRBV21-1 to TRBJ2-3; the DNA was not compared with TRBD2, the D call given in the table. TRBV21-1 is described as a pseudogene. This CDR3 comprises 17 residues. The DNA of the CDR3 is TGTGCCAGCAGCAAAGCGCTTCTAGCGGAGACTACAGATACGCAGTATTTT. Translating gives CASSKALLAETTDTQYF.

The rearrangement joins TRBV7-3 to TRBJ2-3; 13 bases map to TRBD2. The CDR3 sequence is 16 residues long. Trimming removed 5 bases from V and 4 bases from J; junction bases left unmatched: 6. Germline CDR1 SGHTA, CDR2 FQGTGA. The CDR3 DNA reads TGTGCCAGCAGCACCGGACTAGCGGGGGTTGCAGATACGCAGTATTTT. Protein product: CASSTGLAGVADTQYF.

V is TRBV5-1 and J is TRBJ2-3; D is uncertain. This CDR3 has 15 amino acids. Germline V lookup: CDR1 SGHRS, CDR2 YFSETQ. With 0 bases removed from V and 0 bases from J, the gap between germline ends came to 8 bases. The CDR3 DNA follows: TGCGCCAGCAGCTTGGTAACGCAAAGCACAGATACGCAGTATTTT. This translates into CASSLVTQSTDTQYF.

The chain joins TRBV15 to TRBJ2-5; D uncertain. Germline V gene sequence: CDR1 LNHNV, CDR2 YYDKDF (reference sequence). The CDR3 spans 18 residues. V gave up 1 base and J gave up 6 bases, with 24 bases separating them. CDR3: CATSRGIGTETTMKTQYF. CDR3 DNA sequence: TGTGCCACCAGCAGAGGAATTGGTACAGAAACAACCATGAAGACCCAGTACTTC.

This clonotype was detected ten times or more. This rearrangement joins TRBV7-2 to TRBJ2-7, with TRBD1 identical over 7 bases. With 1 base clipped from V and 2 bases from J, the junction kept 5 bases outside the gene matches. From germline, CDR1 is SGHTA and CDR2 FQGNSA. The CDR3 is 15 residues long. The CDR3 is CASSLEVGQAYEQYF. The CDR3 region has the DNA TGTGCCAGCAGCTTAGAAGTCGGACAGGCCTACGAGCAGTACTTC.

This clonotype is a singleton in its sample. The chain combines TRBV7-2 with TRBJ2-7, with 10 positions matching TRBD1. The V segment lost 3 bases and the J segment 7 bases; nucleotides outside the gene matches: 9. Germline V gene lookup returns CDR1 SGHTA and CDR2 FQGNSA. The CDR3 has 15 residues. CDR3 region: CASSLVGQGYNEQYF. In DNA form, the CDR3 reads TGTGCCAGCAGCTTGGTGGGACAGGGGTACAATGAGCAGTACTTC.

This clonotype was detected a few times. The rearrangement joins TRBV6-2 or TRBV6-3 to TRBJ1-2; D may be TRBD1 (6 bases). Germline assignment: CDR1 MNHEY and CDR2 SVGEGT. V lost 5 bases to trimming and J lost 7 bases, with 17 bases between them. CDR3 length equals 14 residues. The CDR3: CASSERQASSGYTF. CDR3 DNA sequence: TGTGCCAGCAGTGAAAGACAGGCTTCGAGTGGCTACACCTTC.

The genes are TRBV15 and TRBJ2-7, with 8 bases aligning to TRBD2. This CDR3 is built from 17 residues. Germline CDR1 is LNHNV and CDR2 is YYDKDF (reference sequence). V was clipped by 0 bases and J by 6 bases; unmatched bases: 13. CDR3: CATSRDLMAAGRGEQYF. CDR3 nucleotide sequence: TGTGCCACCAGCAGAGATTTGATGGCAGCCGGGAGGGGCGAGCAGTACTTC.

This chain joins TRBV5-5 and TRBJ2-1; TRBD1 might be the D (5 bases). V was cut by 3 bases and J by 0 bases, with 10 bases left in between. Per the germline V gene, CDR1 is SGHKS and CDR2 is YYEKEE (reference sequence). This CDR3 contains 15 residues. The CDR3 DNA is TGTGCCAGCAGCTGTGACAGATACTCCTACAATGAGCAGTTCTTC. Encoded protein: CASSCDRYSYNEQFF.

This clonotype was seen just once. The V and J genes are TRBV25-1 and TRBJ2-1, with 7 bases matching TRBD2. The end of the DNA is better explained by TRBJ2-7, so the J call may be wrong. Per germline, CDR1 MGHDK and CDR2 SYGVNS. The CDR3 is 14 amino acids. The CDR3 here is CASSWGAGSYEQYF. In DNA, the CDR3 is TGTGCCAGCAGCTGGGGAGCGGGGTCCTACGAGCAGTACTTC.

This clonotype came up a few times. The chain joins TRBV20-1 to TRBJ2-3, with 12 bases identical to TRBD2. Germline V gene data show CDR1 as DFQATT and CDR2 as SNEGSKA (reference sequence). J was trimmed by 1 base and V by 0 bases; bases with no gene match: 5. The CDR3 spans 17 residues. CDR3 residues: CSARDQRLAGGTDTQYF. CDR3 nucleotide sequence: TGCAGTGCTAGAGATCAGAGACTAGCGGGGGGCACAGATACGCAGTATTTT.

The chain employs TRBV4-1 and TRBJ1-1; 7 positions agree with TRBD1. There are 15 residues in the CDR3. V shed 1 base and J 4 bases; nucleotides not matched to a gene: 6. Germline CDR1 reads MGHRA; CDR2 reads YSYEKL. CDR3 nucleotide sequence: TGCGCCAGCAGCCAAGCTGGGACAGCGAGCACTGAAGCTTTCTTT. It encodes CASSQAGTASTEAFF.

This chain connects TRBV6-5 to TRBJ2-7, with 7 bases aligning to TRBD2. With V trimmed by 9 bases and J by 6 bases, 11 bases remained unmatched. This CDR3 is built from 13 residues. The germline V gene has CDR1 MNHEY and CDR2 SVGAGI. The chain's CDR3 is CASLGGSRSEQYF. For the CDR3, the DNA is TGTGCCAGTCTGGGGGGGTCCCGAAGCGAGCAGTACTTC.

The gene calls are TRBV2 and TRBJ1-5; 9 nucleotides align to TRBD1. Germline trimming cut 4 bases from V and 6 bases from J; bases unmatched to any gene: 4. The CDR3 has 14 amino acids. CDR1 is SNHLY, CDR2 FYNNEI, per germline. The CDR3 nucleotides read TGTGCCAGCAGTGGAGACAGGGGGTTTCAGCCCCAGCATTTT. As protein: CASSGDRGFQPQHF.

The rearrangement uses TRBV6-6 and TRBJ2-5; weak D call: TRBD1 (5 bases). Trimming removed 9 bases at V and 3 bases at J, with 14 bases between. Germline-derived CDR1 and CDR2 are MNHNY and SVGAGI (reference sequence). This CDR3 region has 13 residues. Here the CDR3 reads CASTPQGEETQYF. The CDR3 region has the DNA TGTGCCAGTACTCCTCAGGGTGAAGAGACCCAGTACTTC.